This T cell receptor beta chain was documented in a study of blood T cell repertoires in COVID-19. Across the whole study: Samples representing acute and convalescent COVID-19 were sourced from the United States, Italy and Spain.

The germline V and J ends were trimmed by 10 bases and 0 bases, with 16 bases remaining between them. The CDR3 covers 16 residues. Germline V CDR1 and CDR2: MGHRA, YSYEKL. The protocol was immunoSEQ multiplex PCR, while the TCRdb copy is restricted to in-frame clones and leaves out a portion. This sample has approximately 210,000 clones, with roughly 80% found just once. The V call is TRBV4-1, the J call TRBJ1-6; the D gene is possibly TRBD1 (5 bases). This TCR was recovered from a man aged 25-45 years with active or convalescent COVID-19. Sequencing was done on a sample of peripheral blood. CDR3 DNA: TGCGCCACCCGCCCCCTGGGGGGCTCCTATAATTCACCCCTCCACTTT. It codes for CATRPLGGSYNSPLHF.